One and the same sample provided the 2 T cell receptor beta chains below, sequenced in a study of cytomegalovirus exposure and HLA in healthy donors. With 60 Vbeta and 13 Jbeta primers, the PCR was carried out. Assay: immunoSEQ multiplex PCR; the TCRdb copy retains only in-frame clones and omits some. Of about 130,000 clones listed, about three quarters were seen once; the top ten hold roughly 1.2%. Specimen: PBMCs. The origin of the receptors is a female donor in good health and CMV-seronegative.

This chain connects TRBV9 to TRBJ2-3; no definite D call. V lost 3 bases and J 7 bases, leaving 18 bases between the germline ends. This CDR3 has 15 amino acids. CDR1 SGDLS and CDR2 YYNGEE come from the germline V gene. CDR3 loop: CASSASASSQNTQYF. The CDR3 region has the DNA TGTGCCAGCAGCGCGAGCGCCTCCTCACAAAATACGCAGTATTTT.

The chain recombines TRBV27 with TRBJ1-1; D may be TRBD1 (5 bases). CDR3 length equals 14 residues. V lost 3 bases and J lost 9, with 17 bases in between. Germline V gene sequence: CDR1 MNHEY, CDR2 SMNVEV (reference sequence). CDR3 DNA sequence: TGTGCCAGCAGTTTCCCCGGGGGGGAGCGGAAAGCTTTCTTT. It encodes CASSFPGGERKAFF.